The clone carrying this T cell receptor beta chain occurred many times. The antigen is not known. Germline trimming cut 3 bases from V and 7 bases from J; bases unmatched to any gene: 11. In germline, CDR1 is SGHTA, CDR2 FQGNSA. The CDR3 length is 17 residues. The sample is drawn from a study of T cells after yellow fever vaccination. Study-level information: For low cell numbers, libraries were made with SMART-Seq v4 Ultra Low Input.

TCRdb recomputed calls from the 5' RACE reads with MiXCR, one row per CDR3 protein. Of 110,000 or so distinct CDR3 sequences listed, 5.5% to 8% are singletons. Study-wide points: The study found a weaker secondary response that peaked faster, day 5 versus 15. Researchers cautioned that FACS-sorted repertoires could harbor abundant clonotypes contaminating from the bulk population.

The material was CD4+ T cells sorted from PBMCs, obtained 35 to 50 days after the first yellow fever vaccination. This TCR derives from a man younger than 35 who received the YFV17D yellow fever vaccine. The chain joins TRBV7-2 to TRBJ2-2; 10 bases map to TRBD1. The CDR3 coding sequence is TGTGCCAGCAGCTTCCGGGACAGGGGACTAACGGGCGGGGAGCTGTTTTTT. Its translation: CASSFRDRGLTGGELFF.